Below are 27 T cell receptor beta chains sequenced from a single sample in a study of neoadjuvant anti-PD-1 for oral cavity cancer. Using immunoSEQ multiplex PCR, the repertoire was profiled, and TCRdb retains in-frame clones only, with some absent. The sample has approximately 23,000 clones, around 45% seen once. The time point is: after neoadjuvant nivolumab, at surgical resection. Sequenced here: tumor tissue, sampled after nivolumab (anti-PD-1) treatment. These receptors all come from a person aged 35-79 years with oral cavity squamous cell carcinoma.

The gene calls are TRBV4-2 and TRBJ2-7, with D uncertain. CDR1 LGHNA and CDR2 YNFKEQ come from the germline V gene. The CDR3 runs to 17 residues. Trimming left V 4 bases short and J 2 bases short, with 21 bases between. For the CDR3, the DNA is TGTGCCAGCAGCCCACCGGACGGAACGAATATGGCCTACGAGCAGTACTTC. It encodes CASSPPDGTNMAYEQYF.

The CDR3 nucleotides read TGTGCCAGCAGTGAAGGACAGGAATACTACGAGCAGTACTTC. Residues: CASSEGQEYYEQYF. The rearrangement joins TRBV6-5 to TRBJ2-7, with 7 positions matching TRBD1. Trimming removed 5 bases from V and 3 bases from J; junction bases left unmatched: 7. This CDR3 region has 14 residues. Germline CDR1 reads MNHEY; CDR2 reads SVGAGI.

This clone was observed many times. In nucleotides, the CDR3 is TGTGCCAGCAGCTCCGGGATGAATGGCTACACCTTC. It translates to CASSSGMNGYTF. The chain carries TRBV11-2 and TRBJ1-2; the D is unclear. Per germline, CDR1 SGHAT and CDR2 FQNNGV. The CDR3 has 12 amino acids. V lost 4 bases, J lost 6 bases, and 9 bases lay in between.

The rearrangement links TRBV29-1 to TRBJ2-1; D tentatively reads TRBD1 or TRBD2 (6 bases each). CDR3 length: 14 residues. Germline V gives CDR1 SQVTM, CDR2 ANQGSEA. Between the trimmed V and J ends, which lost 3 bases and 4 bases, there was a span of 13 bases. CDR3 sequence reads: CSVDLGGAYNEQFF. The CDR3 DNA reads as TGCAGCGTTGATTTGGGGGGCGCATACAATGAGCAGTTCTTC.

V and J are TRBV6-1 and TRBJ2-7; 11 bases agree with TRBD1. After removal of 6 bases from V and 1 base from J, the junction contained 5 bases not matched to a gene. CDR3 length: 15 residues. Germline CDR1 reads MNHNS; CDR2 reads SASEGT. CDR3 nucleotides: TGTGCCAGCAGGCAAGGACAGGGGGCATCCTACGAGCAGTACTTC. Translating it yields CASRQGQGASYEQYF.

The sample holds a few counts of this clone. V and J are TRBV27 and TRBJ2-2; the D is unclear. CDR1 is MNHEY and CDR2 is SMNVEV in the germline V gene (reference sequence). Between the trimmed V and J ends, which lost 2 bases and 5 bases, there was a span of 6 bases. The CDR3 contains 13 residues. This CDR3 reads CASSLKWTGELFF. Written as DNA, the CDR3 is TGTGCCAGCAGTTTAAAGTGGACCGGGGAGCTGTTTTTT.

The rearrangement uses TRBV6-5 and TRBJ2-7, with no clear D. The CDR3 extends over 16 amino acids. Germline V gives CDR1 MNHEY, CDR2 SVGAGI. V lost 0 bases and J 3 bases, leaving 15 bases between the germline ends. The CDR3 DNA reads as TGTGCCAGCAGTTACTCGAAGAGCCCGCTACTCTACGAGCAGTACTTC. Its protein product is CASSYSKSPLLYEQYF.

This clone showed up just once. This chain connects TRBV5-1 to TRBJ2-7; the match to TRBD1 covers 7 bases. The J segment lost 2 bases and the V segment lost 2 bases, leaving 7 bases of the junction unmatched. Germline V gene sequence: CDR1 SGHRS, CDR2 YFSETQ. There are 15 residues in the CDR3. The CDR3 loop is CASSLRQGSTYEQYF. The CDR3 DNA follows: TGCGCCAGCAGCTTACGACAGGGTAGCACCTACGAGCAGTACTTC.

This chain uses TRBV6-5 with TRBJ1-5; TRBD1 might be the D (6 bases). V was cut by 0 bases and J by 0 bases, with 9 bases left in between. Germline CDR1 MNHEY, CDR2 SVGAGI. The CDR3 is 16 residues long. The CDR3 nucleotides are TGTGCCAGCAGTTACTCGACAGGTGTTAGCAATCAGCCCCAGCATTTT. It yields the protein CASSYSTGVSNQPQHF.

The table lists this clone with a few counts. The chain couples TRBV15 to TRBJ2-1; TRBD2 might be the D (7 bases). The CDR3 sequence is 14 residues long. Trimming stripped 0 bases from V and 10 bases from J, with 13 bases between. Germline values: CDR1 LNHNV, CDR2 YYDKDF (reference sequence). DNA for the CDR3: TGTGCCACCAGCAGAGATGGCGGGGGCCGAGAGCAGTTCTTC. It translates to CATSRDGGGREQFF.

This chain joins TRBV4-3 and TRBJ1-1; possibly TRBD1 for D (5 bases). Germline CDR1 reads LGHNA; CDR2 reads YSLEER. V was cut by 4 bases and J by 6 bases, with 15 bases left in between. This CDR3 is built from 14 residues. CDR3 region: CASSPTGSGAEAFF. The CDR3 DNA reads as TGCGCCAGCAGCCCAACAGGCTCCGGAGCTGAAGCTTTCTTT.

The V call is TRBV6-6, the J call TRBJ2-1; D might be TRBD1 or TRBD2, each matching 5 bases. Between the trimmed V and J ends, which lost 4 bases and 6 bases, there was a span of 13 bases. CDR1 and CDR2 (germline): MNHNY, SVGAGI (reference sequence). The CDR3 loop spans 14 amino acids. The CDR3 here is CASSSSAGANEQFF. The CDR3 DNA is TGTGCCAGCAGTTCCTCGGCCGGGGCCAATGAGCAGTTCTTC.

The chain has TRBV7-6 and TRBJ2-7; D is possibly TRBD1 or TRBD2 (5 bases each). This CDR3 has 12 amino acids. CDR1 SGHVS and CDR2 FNYEAQ come from the germline V gene. V shed 7 bases and J shed 4 bases, with 11 bases lying between them. The CDR3 reads CASTPEGYEQYF. The CDR3 coding sequence is TGTGCCAGCACCCCCGAGGGGTACGAGCAGTACTTC.

The chain joins TRBV9 to TRBJ1-1, with TRBD1 matching 7 bases. The ends lost 5 bases at V and 7 bases at J; junction bases unmatched: 5. This CDR3 is built from 12 residues. The germline V gene has CDR1 SGDLS and CDR2 YYNGEE. The CDR3 bases are TGTGCCAGCAGTTCTCGGACAGGTGAAGCTTTCTTT. The encoded protein is CASSSRTGEAFF.

This clone was observed a few times. V usage is TRBV9 and J usage is TRBJ2-2, with D tentatively TRBD1 (5 bases). The CDR3 covers 15 residues. V was trimmed by 0 bases and J by 3 bases, leaving 9 bases between them. Germline CDR1 SGDLS, CDR2 YYNGEE. Here the CDR3 reads CASSVVGADTGELFF. In DNA form, the CDR3 reads TGTGCCAGCAGCGTAGTAGGGGCGGACACCGGGGAGCTGTTTTTT. Combining the CDR3 with reference TRBV9 and TRBJ2-2 gives the whole variable domain DSGVTQTPKHLITATGQRVTLRCSPRSGDLSVYWYQQSLDQGLQFLIQYYNGEERAKGNILERFSAQQFPDLHSELNLSSLELGDSALYFCASSVVGADTGELFFGEGSRLTVL.

This chain connects TRBV9 to TRBJ1-3; TRBD1 might be the D (6 bases). Trimming cost V 0 bases and J 4 bases, with 11 bases left between them. From germline, CDR1 is SGDLS and CDR2 YYNGEE. The CDR3 has 15 amino acids. Here the CDR3 DNA reads TGTGCCAGCAGCGTAGAGGGGGGCGCGGGAAACACCATATATTTT. This codes for CASSVEGGAGNTIYF.

This chain uses TRBV25-1 with TRBJ2-5, with TRBD2 matching 9 bases. With 2 bases clipped from V and 5 bases from J, the junction kept 9 bases outside the gene matches. Looked up from germline, CDR1 is MGHDK and CDR2 is SYGVNS. CDR3 length: 16 amino acids. As DNA, the CDR3 is TGTGCCAGCAGTGAACTAGGGACTAGCCTCGAGGAGACCCAGTACTTC. Its protein product is CASSELGTSLEETQYF.

This clone was detected a few times. The V gene is TRBV16, the J gene TRBJ2-7; D remains ambiguous. V lost 1 base, J lost 0 bases, and 13 bases lay in between. This CDR3 region has 16 residues. Germline loops: CDR1 KGHSY, CDR2 FQNENV. CDR3 coding DNA: TGTGCCAGCAGCCAATTCGATGGCAGGCGCTCCTACGAGCAGTACTTC. Its protein is CASSQFDGRRSYEQYF.

This clone was seen only a few times. J is TRBJ1-4 and V is TRBV5-1; D gene unclear. Germline CDR1 SGHRS, CDR2 YFSETQ. Trimming removed 2 bases at V and 2 bases at J, with 7 bases between. There are 14 residues in the CDR3. As DNA, the CDR3 is TGCGCCAGCAGCTTAAGGGATACTAATGAAAAACTGTTTTTT. Its translation is CASSLRDTNEKLFF.

This clone has only a few counts. V gene TRBV19 combines with J gene TRBJ1-5; D is unresolved. Trimming stripped 3 bases from V and 5 bases from J, with 14 bases between. Germline loops: CDR1 LNHDA, CDR2 SQIVND (reference sequence). This CDR3 spans 15 amino acids. CDR3 DNA sequence: TGTGCCAGTAGTATGGCCAAAAGGCCCGATCAGCCCCAGCATTTT. This encodes CASSMAKRPDQPQHF.

The chain employs TRBV19 and TRBJ1-5; D gene ambiguous. V was clipped by 6 bases and J by 3 bases, with 12 bases between them. The CDR3 spans 14 residues. Germline V lookup: CDR1 LNHDA, CDR2 SQIVND (reference sequence). The CDR3 loop reads CASRSGPINQPQHF. DNA for the CDR3: TGTGCCAGTAGGTCAGGACCGATCAATCAGCCCCAGCATTTT.

Comment on this clone: Other DNA sequences in this sample translate to the same CDR3. V is TRBV6-4 and J is TRBJ2-3; 7 positions agree with TRBD2. The V gene end was trimmed by 0 bases and the J gene end by 1 base; junction bases not matched to a gene: 1. Germline V gene data show CDR1 as MRHNA and CDR2 as SNTAGT. The CDR3 sequence is 15 residues long. The DNA for the CDR3 is TGTGCCAGCAGTGACTCGAGCGGGGGCACAGATACGCAGTATTTT. Amino acids: CASSDSSGGTDTQYF.

This clone appeared once. The chain links TRBV5-8 to TRBJ2-7, with a weak D call TRBD2 (6 bases). Trimming removed 0 bases at V and 4 bases at J, with 14 bases between. The CDR3 covers 15 residues. The V gene's germline CDR1 is SGHTS and CDR2 YDEGEE. Here the CDR3 DNA reads TGTGCCAGCAGCTTGGGGGCTGGGGACTCTTACGAGCAGTACTTC. It codes for CASSLGAGDSYEQYF.

The V gene is TRBV6-4, the J gene TRBJ2-1, with 14 positions matching TRBD2. In germline, CDR1 is MRHNA, CDR2 SNTAGT. V trimming: 2 bases; J trimming: 6 bases; junction bases outside the gene matches: 0. The CDR3 is 15 amino acids. Written as DNA, the CDR3 is TGTGCCAGCAGTGACGGGACTAGCGGGGGCAATGAGCAGTTCTTC. Its protein is CASSDGTSGGNEQFF.

V usage is TRBV19 and J usage is TRBJ2-7; D possibly uses TRBD1 or TRBD2 (6 bases each). The germline gives CDR1 LNHDA, CDR2 SQIVND (reference sequence). V dropped 0 bases and J dropped 6 bases, with 12 bases sitting between them. The CDR3 runs to 14 residues. This chain's CDR3 is CASSIEGGSGEQYF. The CDR3 bases are TGTGCCAGTAGTATAGAGGGGGGCTCGGGCGAGCAGTACTTC.

On this clone itself: One end of the junction does not line up with germline, which may come from a read error. V gene TRBV6-1 combines with J gene TRBJ2-7; 9 bases line up with TRBD1. CDR1 MNHNS and CDR2 SASEGT come from the germline V gene. The CDR3 extends over 16 amino acids. Here the CDR3 reads CASSETLGQGSHEQYF. CDR3 coding DNA: TGTGCCAGCAGTGAAACCTTGGGACAGGGCTCCCACGAGCAGTACTTC.

V is TRBV25-1 and J is TRBJ1-1, with D hard to call. Per germline, CDR1 MGHDK and CDR2 SYGVNS. The CDR3 spans 15 residues. Trimming cost V 2 bases and J 1 base, with 11 bases left between them. The CDR3 bases are TGTGCCAGCAGTGAACCAGGCCTGAGGAACACTGAAGCTTTCTTT. Its protein product is CASSEPGLRNTEAFF.